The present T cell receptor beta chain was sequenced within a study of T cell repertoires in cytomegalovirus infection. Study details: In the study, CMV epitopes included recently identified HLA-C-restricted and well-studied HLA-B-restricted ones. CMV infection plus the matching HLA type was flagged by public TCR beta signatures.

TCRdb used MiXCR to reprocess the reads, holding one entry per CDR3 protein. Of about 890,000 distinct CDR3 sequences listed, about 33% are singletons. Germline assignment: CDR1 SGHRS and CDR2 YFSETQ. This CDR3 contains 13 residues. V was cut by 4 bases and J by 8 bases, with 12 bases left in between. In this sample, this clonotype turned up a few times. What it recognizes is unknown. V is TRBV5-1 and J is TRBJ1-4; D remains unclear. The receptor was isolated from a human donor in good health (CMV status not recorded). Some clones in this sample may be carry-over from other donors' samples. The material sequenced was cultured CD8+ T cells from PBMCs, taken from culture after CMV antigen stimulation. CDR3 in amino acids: CASSPVTGEKLFF. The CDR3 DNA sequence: TGCGCCAGCAGCCCGGTAACCGGGGAAAAACTGTTTTTT.